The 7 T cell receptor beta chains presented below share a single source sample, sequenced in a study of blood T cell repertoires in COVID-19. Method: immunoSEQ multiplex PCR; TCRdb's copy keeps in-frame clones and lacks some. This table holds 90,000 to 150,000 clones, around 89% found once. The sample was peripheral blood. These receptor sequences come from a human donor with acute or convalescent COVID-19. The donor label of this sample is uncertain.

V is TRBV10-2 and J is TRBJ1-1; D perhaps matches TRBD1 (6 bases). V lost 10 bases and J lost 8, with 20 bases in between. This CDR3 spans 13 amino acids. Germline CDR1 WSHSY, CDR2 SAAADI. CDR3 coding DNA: TGCGCCACCTACGGACAGACGGACTCCGAAGCTTTCTTT. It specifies CATYGQTDSEAFF.

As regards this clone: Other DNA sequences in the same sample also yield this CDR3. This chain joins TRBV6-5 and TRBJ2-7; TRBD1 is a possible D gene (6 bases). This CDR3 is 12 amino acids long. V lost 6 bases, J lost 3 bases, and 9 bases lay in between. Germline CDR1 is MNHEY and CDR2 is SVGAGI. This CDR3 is CASRDRGYEQYF. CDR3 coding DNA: TGTGCCAGCAGGGACAGAGGCTACGAGCAGTACTTC.

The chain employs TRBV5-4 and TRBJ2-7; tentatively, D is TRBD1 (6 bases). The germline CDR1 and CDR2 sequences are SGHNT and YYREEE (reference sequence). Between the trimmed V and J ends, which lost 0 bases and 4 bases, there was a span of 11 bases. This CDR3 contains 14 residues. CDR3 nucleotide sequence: TGTGCCAGCAGCTTGGGAGGGGGTCGATACGAGCAGTACTTC. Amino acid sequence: CASSLGGGRYEQYF.

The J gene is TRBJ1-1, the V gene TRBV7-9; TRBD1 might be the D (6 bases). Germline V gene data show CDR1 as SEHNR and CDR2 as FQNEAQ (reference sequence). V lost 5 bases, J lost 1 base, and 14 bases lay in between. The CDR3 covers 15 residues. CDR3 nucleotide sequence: TGTGCCAGCAGCCCCCCCGACAGGTCGAACACTGAAGCTTTCTTT. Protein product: CASSPPDRSNTEAFF.

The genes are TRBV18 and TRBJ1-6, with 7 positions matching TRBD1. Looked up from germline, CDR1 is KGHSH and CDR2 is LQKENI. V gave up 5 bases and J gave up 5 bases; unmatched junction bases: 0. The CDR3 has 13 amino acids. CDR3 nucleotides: TGTGCCAGCTCAGGGACAGATAATTCACCCCTCCACTTT. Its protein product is CASSGTDNSPLHF.

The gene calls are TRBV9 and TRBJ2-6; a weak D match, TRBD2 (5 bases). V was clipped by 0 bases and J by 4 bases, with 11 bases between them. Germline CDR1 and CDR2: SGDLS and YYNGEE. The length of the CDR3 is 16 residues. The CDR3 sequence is CASSVARGKGANVLTF. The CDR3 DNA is TGTGCCAGCAGCGTAGCGAGAGGGAAAGGGGCCAACGTCCTGACTTTC.

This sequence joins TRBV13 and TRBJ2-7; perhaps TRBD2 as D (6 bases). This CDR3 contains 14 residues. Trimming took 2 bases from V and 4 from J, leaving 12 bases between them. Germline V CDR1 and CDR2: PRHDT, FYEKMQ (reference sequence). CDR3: CASSLKGEEYEQYF. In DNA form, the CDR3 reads TGTGCCAGCAGCTTAAAAGGGGAGGAATACGAGCAGTACTTC.